The 29 T cell receptor beta chains given below trace back to one sample, sequenced in a study of T cells after yellow fever vaccination. A single record per CDR3 protein comes from TCRdb applying MiXCR to the 5' RACE reads. The data show about 330,000 distinct CDR3 sequences, roughly 7.5% seen once. Sequenced material: PBMCs, taken roughly seven weeks after the first yellow fever vaccination. The receptors shown here come from a man aged 18 to 29 who received the YFV17D yellow fever vaccine.

V and J are TRBV5-4 and TRBJ1-1; D might be TRBD1 (5 bases). Germline CDR1 is SGHNT and CDR2 is YYREEE (reference sequence). Trimming left V 4 bases short and J 1 base short, with 14 bases between. The CDR3 runs to 15 residues. CDR3 bases: TGTGCCAGCAGCCCGAACACGGGACCGAACACTGAAGCTTTCTTT. Translating it yields CASSPNTGPNTEAFF.

As to this clonotype: The conserved final phenylalanine or tryptophan is absent from the CDR3, which likely points to a read error. The DNA is omitted, as the CDR3 cannot be located on it reliably, and the CDR3 follows TCRdb's listing. The chain joins TRBV3-1 to TRBJ2-5; the D call in the table, TRBD1, was not verified against the DNA. Inclusive of both ends, the CDR3 amounts to 12 amino acids. Germline V gene lookup returns CDR1 LGHDT and CDR2 YNNKEL (reference sequence). CDR3 sequence: CASSHGLGGINL.

At least ten counts were recorded for this clonotype. The gene calls are TRBV29-1 and TRBJ1-1, with 8 bases lining up with TRBD1. The V gene's germline CDR1 is SQVTM and CDR2 ANQGSEA. V shed 8 bases and J 6 bases; nucleotides not matched to a gene: 11. This CDR3 is built from 13 residues. The CDR3 bases are TGCAGCACCTGGGGGCAGGGGGCATCTGAAGCTTTCTTT. Translation: CSTWGQGASEAFF.

In DNA form, the CDR3 reads TGCAGTGCTAGAGAACCAGGGTCGAACACCGGGGAGCTGTTTTTT. This codes for CSAREPGSNTGELFF. The genes are TRBV20-1 and TRBJ2-2; possibly TRBD1 for D (5 bases). The CDR3 extends over 15 amino acids. Deletions cut 0 bases from V and 0 bases from J, with 8 bases between. Germline V lookup: CDR1 DFQATT, CDR2 SNEGSKA (reference sequence).

CDR3: CSARTWGRLAKNIQYF. The CDR3 DNA sequence: TGCAGTGCTAGAACCTGGGGCCGACTAGCCAAAAACATTCAGTACTTC. V and J are TRBV20-1 and TRBJ2-4, with D tentatively TRBD1 (5 bases). In germline, CDR1 is DFQATT, CDR2 SNEGSKA (reference sequence). The CDR3 covers 16 residues. V dropped 2 bases and J dropped 0 bases, with 14 bases sitting between them.

This clonotype was detected ten times or more. The V call is TRBV4-3, the J call TRBJ2-1; D is possibly TRBD1 (5 bases). Germline lookup yields CDR1 LGHNA and CDR2 YSLEER. The CDR3 runs to 13 residues. V gave up 2 bases and J gave up 9 bases, with 11 bases separating them. CDR3 sequence reads: CASSQIRVGEQFF. DNA of the CDR3: TGCGCCAGCAGCCAAATCAGGGTGGGTGAGCAGTTCTTC.

This clonotype was seen a few times. The rearrangement uses TRBV19 and TRBJ1-2, with D perhaps matching TRBD1 (5 bases). Germline CDR1 is LNHDA and CDR2 is SQIVND (reference sequence). Trimming pared 7 bases from V and 4 bases from J, leaving 16 bases between. The CDR3 is made up of 14 amino acids. In DNA form, the CDR3 reads TGTGCCAGTATTCCCCGGGACGTCACCTATGGCTACACCTTC. Amino acids: CASIPRDVTYGYTF.

The chain combines TRBV6-2 or TRBV6-3 with TRBJ2-3; D not certain. V was shortened by 0 bases and J by 6 bases, with 7 bases between the two germline ends. This CDR3 region has 13 residues. Germline V lookup: CDR1 MNHEY, CDR2 SVGEGT. CDR3 region: CASSYSRWDTQYF. In DNA form, the CDR3 reads TGTGCCAGCAGTTACTCGCGGTGGGATACGCAGTATTTT.

The chain uses TRBV29-1 and TRBJ2-5, with D possibly being TRBD2 (7 bases). CDR1 and CDR2 from the germline V gene are SQVTM and ANQGSEA. Trimming shortened V by 6 bases and J by 1 base, and 12 bases separated the two germline ends. The CDR3 runs 13 residues. CDR3 sequence (DNA): TGCAGCGTGGGGGCGGGGGTCCAAGAGACCCAGTACTTC. Its protein is CSVGAGVQETQYF.

This clonotype was detected only a few times. The J gene is TRBJ2-4, the V gene TRBV20-1; unclear D gene. The CDR3 extends over 14 amino acids. V was shortened by 6 bases and J by 4 bases, with 16 bases between the two germline ends. Germline lookup yields CDR1 DFQATT and CDR2 SNEGSKA (reference sequence). In DNA form, the CDR3 reads TGCAGTGCGAATCCCGAATTCCCGAAAAACATTCAGTACTTC. Translated, it gives CSANPEFPKNIQYF.

This clonotype was seen only a few times. The chain couples TRBV27 to TRBJ2-7; maybe TRBD2 (6 bases). Germline V gene sequence: CDR1 MNHEY, CDR2 SMNVEV (reference sequence). Deletions cut 6 bases from V and 7 bases from J, with 19 bases between. The CDR3 contains 14 residues. CDR3 residues: CASRRLGGAEEQYF. CDR3 sequence (DNA): TGTGCCAGCAGGCGACTAGGCGGCGCGGAAGAGCAGTACTTC.

The rearrangement links TRBV10-3 to TRBJ2-7; TRBD2 is a possible D gene (5 bases). The CDR3 is 15 amino acids. Germline-derived CDR1 and CDR2 are ENHRY and SYGVKD. V was cut by 10 bases and J by 2 bases, with 21 bases left in between. The CDR3 DNA follows: TGTGCCACCAAGGTTCCACGAGGGTTCACCTACGAGCAGTACTTC. Translated, it gives CATKVPRGFTYEQYF.

The J gene is TRBJ2-7, the V gene TRBV20-1; 7 bases are a match to TRBD1. The ends lost 2 bases at V and 1 base at J; junction bases unmatched: 2. CDR1 and CDR2 (germline): DFQATT, SNEGSKA (reference sequence). This CDR3 has 13 amino acids. The chain's CDR3 is CSARQGVSYEQYV. The CDR3 DNA reads TGCAGTGCTAGACAGGGGGTTTCCTACGAGCAGTACGTC.

The rearrangement uses TRBV7-9 and TRBJ2-1; 8 positions match TRBD1. This CDR3 is built from 15 residues. The V gene end was trimmed by 6 bases and the J gene end by 2 bases; junction bases not matched to a gene: 6. Germline values: CDR1 SEHNR, CDR2 FQNEAQ (reference sequence). CDR3 loop: CASRIQGVPYNEQFF. The CDR3 DNA follows: TGTGCCAGCAGAATACAGGGGGTCCCCTACAATGAGCAGTTCTTC.

This clonotype was seen a few times. The V call is TRBV6-2 or TRBV6-3, the J call TRBJ2-5; tentatively, D is TRBD1 (6 bases). The V and J ends lost 6 bases and 5 bases respectively, with 16 bases between them. The germline V gene encodes CDR1 MNHEY and CDR2 SVGEGT. The CDR3 sequence is 14 residues long. CDR3 DNA: TGTGCCAGCAGACCCGGACAGCCAGGGGAGACCCAGTACTTC. As protein: CASRPGQPGETQYF.

This clonotype has more than one count but fewer than ten. This chain connects TRBV7-9 to TRBJ2-5; TRBD1 or TRBD2 may be the D gene (5 bases each). V lost 7 bases and J lost 0, with 18 bases in between. The CDR3 loop spans 16 amino acids. Germline CDR1 reads SEHNR; CDR2 reads FQNEAQ (reference sequence). The chain's CDR3 is CASTGRDRGYQETQYF. CDR3 sequence (DNA): TGTGCCAGCACCGGCCGGGACCGGGGCTACCAAGAGACCCAGTACTTC.

The rearrangement links TRBV4-3 to TRBJ2-3, with 8 bases fitting TRBD2. The CDR3 runs to 16 residues. Germline V gene lookup returns CDR1 LGHNA and CDR2 YSLEER. The V gene end was trimmed by 0 bases and the J gene end by 6 bases; junction bases not matched to a gene: 8. The CDR3 nucleotides are TGCGCCAGCAGCCAAGAGCCAACGGGGGGGTTCGATACGCAGTATTTT. Translating it yields CASSQEPTGGFDTQYF.

Only a few counts were recorded for this clonotype. The chain links TRBV4-1 to TRBJ1-2; 7 nucleotides line up with TRBD1. Unmatched junction bases numbered 3, after V lost 0 bases and J lost 2 bases. The CDR3 loop spans 15 amino acids. Germline values: CDR1 MGHRA, CDR2 YSYEKL. CDR3 in DNA: TGCGCCAGCAGCCAAGAAGGACAGGCGAACTATGGCTACACCTTC. It encodes CASSQEGQANYGYTF.

J is TRBJ2-2 and V is TRBV7-8; no clear D. CDR1 and CDR2 from the germline V gene are SGHVS and FQNEAQ. CDR3 length: 14 amino acids. Trimming removed 8 bases from V and 1 base from J, with 11 bases in between. The chain's CDR3 is CASQRSKNTGELFF. The CDR3, as DNA: TGTGCCAGCCAACGAAGCAAGAACACCGGGGAGCTGTTTTTT.

This clonotype was detected only a few times. The chain joins TRBV4-2 to TRBJ1-6; no clear D gene. Trimming stripped 2 bases from V and 2 bases from J, with 16 bases between. CDR1 is LGHNA and CDR2 is YNFKEQ in the germline V gene. The CDR3 covers 18 residues. The CDR3 loop reads CASSQSLKGGTYNSPLHF. DNA for the CDR3: TGTGCCAGCAGCCAATCCCTTAAGGGAGGAACCTATAATTCACCCCTCCACTTT.

The chain joins TRBV5-6 to TRBJ2-1; no definite D call. Germline CDR1 reads SGHDT; CDR2 reads YYEEEE. Deletions cut 2 bases from V and 10 bases from J, with 7 bases between. This CDR3 region has 11 residues. CDR3 region: CASSFSREQFF. CDR3 coding DNA: TGTGCCAGCAGCTTTTCCCGAGAGCAGTTCTTC.

This clonotype appeared a few times. The V call is TRBV4-1, the J call TRBJ1-3; D perhaps matches TRBD1 (6 bases). The length of the CDR3 is 16 residues. Germline V gene sequence: CDR1 MGHRA, CDR2 YSYEKL. Trimming shortened V by 4 bases and J by 4 bases, and 17 bases separated the two germline ends. CDR3: CASSRNYRDSGNTIYF. The CDR3 region has the DNA TGCGCCAGCAGCCGCAACTACAGGGACTCCGGAAACACCATATATTTT.

Only a few counts were recorded for this clonotype. This chain joins TRBV6-1 and TRBJ1-1, with TRBD1 identical over 7 bases. Trimming took 6 bases from V and 5 from J; bases not matched to a gene: 3. CDR3 length: 12 amino acids. From germline, CDR1 is MNHNS and CDR2 SASEGT. CDR3 coding DNA: TGTGCCAGCAGAGTCAGGGGGACTGAAGCTTTCTTT. Protein product: CASRVRGTEAFF.

This clonotype was counted only a few times. The rearrangement uses TRBV7-8 and TRBJ2-7, with 7 bases matching TRBD1. The CDR3 loop spans 14 amino acids. Germline loops: CDR1 SGHVS, CDR2 FQNEAQ. Trimming at V came to 5 bases and at J to 3 bases, leaving 7 bases not matched to a gene. The CDR3 loop is CASSLLGQFYEQYF. CDR3 nucleotides: TGTGCCAGCAGCCTACTGGGACAGTTCTACGAGCAGTACTTC.

The V call is TRBV25-1, the J call TRBJ1-6; D is unclear. The CDR3 is 14 amino acids. Per the germline V gene, CDR1 is MGHDK and CDR2 is SYGVNS. V was clipped by 6 bases and J by 7 bases, with 13 bases between them. The CDR3 sequence: CASRAESGNSPLHF. CDR3 nucleotide sequence: TGTGCCAGCAGGGCTGAATCGGGGAATTCACCCCTCCACTTT.

The chain joins TRBV27 to TRBJ2-2; 7 nucleotides line up with TRBD1. The CDR3 has 16 residues. The V and J ends lost 3 bases and 7 bases, in that order; junction bases with no gene match: 11. The V gene's germline CDR1 is MNHEY and CDR2 SMNVEV (reference sequence). The CDR3 region is CASSFSPGGNGGELFF. CDR3 DNA sequence: TGTGCCAGCAGTTTTTCTCCAGGGGGAAACGGCGGGGAGCTGTTTTTT.

The CDR3 is CASSMAPPKPGTGELFF. CDR3 nucleotides: TGTGCCAGTAGTATGGCTCCCCCCAAACCAGGCACCGGGGAGCTGTTTTTT. The genes are TRBV19 and TRBJ2-2; D gene unclear. CDR1 and CDR2 from the germline V gene are LNHDA and SQIVND (reference sequence). CDR3 length: 17 residues. The V gene lost 3 bases and the J gene lost 4 bases, with 18 bases spanning the gap.

This chain links TRBV15 with TRBJ2-7; 10 bases map to TRBD2. This CDR3 region has 14 residues. Unmatched junction bases numbered 0, after V lost 1 base and J lost 3 bases. The V gene's germline CDR1 is LNHNV and CDR2 YYDKDF (reference sequence). The CDR3 DNA reads TGTGCCACCAGCAGAGCTAGCGGGGGCTACGAGCAGTACTTC. It yields the protein CATSRASGGYEQYF.

The chain couples TRBV5-1 to TRBJ2-3; D is possibly TRBD1 (6 bases). The CDR3 contains 14 residues. V was pared by 2 bases and J by 6 bases, with 13 bases between. From germline, CDR1 is SGHRS and CDR2 YFSETQ. The CDR3 is CASSLDRTVDTQYF. The CDR3 DNA reads as TGCGCCAGCAGCTTAGACAGGACCGTTGATACGCAGTATTTT.